A selection of T cell receptor beta chains follows, all from one sample in a study of T cell responses to AZD1222 COVID-19 vaccine. Sequenced by immunoSEQ multiplex PCR; TCRdb stores in-frame clones only, minus some. The data show tens of thousands of clones, roughly 87% seen once. This sample comprised peripheral blood, obtained 28 days after the second AZD1222 dose. The receptors derive from an adult who received the AZD1222 COVID-19 vaccine. The CDR3 runs from the conserved cysteine through the conserved F or W. Fields, in order: V gene, J gene, CDR3 length, D gene, clone size, CDR3 protein, CDR3 DNA. A D gene is named only where the DNA matches it firmly. A row's size may be missing; if present it is once, few, many or a size class.

TRBV19,TRBJ2-7,15,TRBD2,.,CASSPPTLAGNEQYF,TGTGCCAGTAGCCCTCCCACACTAGCGGGAAACGAGCAGTACTTC
TRBV18,TRBJ2-4,13,TRBD1,.,CASSPTGDNIQYF,TGTGCCAGCTCACCGACAGGGGACAACATTCAGTACTTC
TRBV19,TRBJ2-4,16,.,.,CASSNHSLGSKNIQYF,TGTGCCAGTAGTAACCATTCATTAGGGAGCAAAAACATTCAGTACTTC
TRBV5-1,TRBJ2-5,18,TRBD2,few,CASSLGTSGRRRGETQYF,TGCGCCAGCAGCTTGGGGACTAGCGGGAGAAGGCGTGGAGAGACCCAGTACTTC
TRBV30,TRBJ1-3,15,.,.,CAWSAGGHPGNTIYF,TGTGCCTGGAGTGCTGGGGGGCACCCCGGGAACACCATATATTTT
TRBV9,TRBJ2-7,15,.,.,CASSVEPGNSYEQYF,TGTGCCAGCAGCGTAGAACCCGGAAACTCCTACGAGCAGTACTTC
TRBV11-2,TRBJ2-7,15,TRBD2,.,CASSLAGGPSYEQYF,TGTGCCAGCAGCTTAGCGGGAGGGCCCTCCTACGAGCAGTACTTC
TRBV18,TRBJ2-7,14,.,once,CASSPPSVPEEQYF,TGTGCCAGCTCACCCCCCTCGGTCCCCGAGGAGCAGTACTTC
TRBV14,TRBJ2-7,15,TRBD1,.,CASSHWGQESYEQYF,TGTGCCAGCAGCCACTGGGGACAGGAAAGCTACGAGCAGTACTTC
TRBV9,TRBJ1-2,14,.,.,CASSVGRANYGYTF,TGTGCCAGCAGCGTAGGCAGGGCTAACTATGGCTACACCTTC
TRBV21-1,TRBJ1-1,16,.,.,CASSKRRDRWETEAFF,TGTGCCAGCAGCAAAAGGAGGGACAGGTGGGAGACTGAAGCTTTCTTT
TRBV2,TRBJ1-2,12,.,.,CASRGTSDGYTF,TGTGCCAGCAGAGGGACATCTGACGGCTACACCTTC
TRBV5-4,TRBJ2-6,18,TRBD1,.,CASSADRDRGGGANVLTF,TGTGCCAGCAGCGCGGACCGGGACAGGGGTGGTGGGGCCAACGTCCTGACTTTC
TRBV7-6,TRBJ2-7,15,TRBD1,.,CASSVDRGPGYEQYF,TGTGCCAGCAGCGTTGACAGGGGGCCGGGATACGAGCAGTACTTC
TRBV6-6,TRBJ1-5,14,TRBD1,.,CASKGTGQGQPQHF,TGTGCCAGCAAAGGGACAGGGCAAGGGCAGCCCCAGCATTTT
TRBV5-4,TRBJ2-3,17,TRBD2,.,CASSPGLAGVKADTQYF,TGTGCCAGCAGCCCGGGACTAGCGGGAGTTAAGGCAGATACGCAGTATTTT
TRBV28,TRBJ1-2,14,TRBD1,.,CASSRTGPNYGYTF,TGTGCCAGCAGTAGGACAGGGCCTAACTATGGCTACACCTTC
TRBV6-5,TRBJ2-7,14,.,.,CASTREGGTYEQYF,TGTGCCAGCACCAGAGAGGGGGGGACCTACGAGCAGTACTTC
TRBV12-5,TRBJ2-1,11,.,.,CASGISNEQFF,TGTGCTAGTGGGATTTCTAATGAGCAGTTCTTC
TRBV14,TRBJ2-7,16,TRBD2,once,CASSRTGLAGAYEQYF,TGTGCCAGCAGCCGTACGGGACTAGCGGGGGCCTACGAGCAGTACTTC
TRBV14,TRBJ2-1,14,.,.,CASSHLAIHNEQFF,TGTGCCAGCAGCCACCTAGCGATACACAATGAGCAGTTCTTC
TRBV6-5,TRBJ2-6,15,.,.,CASSLDGSGANVLTF,TGTGCCAGCAGTCTAGACGGATCTGGGGCCAACGTCCTGACTTTC
TRBV3-1/TRBV3-2,TRBJ1-4,16,.,.,CASSHSIQGSNEKLFF,TGTGCCAGCAGCCACAGCATTCAGGGTAGTAATGAAAAACTGTTTTTT
TRBV7-2,TRBJ2-4,14,.,.,CASSLEIAKNIQYF,TGTGCCAGCAGCTTAGAGATAGCCAAAAACATTCAGTACTTC
TRBV24-1,TRBJ2-5,13,TRBD1,.,CATSVQGSETQYF,TGTGCCACCTCGGTACAGGGGTCGGAGACCCAGTACTTC
TRBV29-1,TRBJ2-3,15,.,.,CSVARASLYTDTQYF,TGCAGCGTTGCTCGAGCCTCCCTATACACAGATACGCAGTATTTT
TRBV6-1,TRBJ2-1,17,.,.,CASSEGGGRGPYNEQFF,TGTGCCAGCAGTGAAGGAGGAGGGAGGGGGCCCTACAATGAGCAGTTCTTC
TRBV2,TRBJ2-1,15,TRBD1,.,CASSEEGQGLTEQFF,TGTGCCAGCAGTGAAGAGGGACAGGGGCTGACTGAGCAGTTCTTC
TRBV27,TRBJ2-1,14,TRBD2,.,CASSPGLASNEQFF,TGTGCCAGCAGCCCAGGACTAGCGTCTAATGAGCAGTTCTTC
TRBV11-2,TRBJ2-3,14,.,medium-sized,CASSPGRSTDTQYF,TGTGCCAGCAGCCCAGGCCGGAGCACAGATACGCAGTATTTT
TRBV21-1,TRBJ2-7,19,.,.,CASSKGTRGRDRVQGGQYF,TGTGCCAGCAGCAAGGGTACCAGAGGCAGGGACAGGGTCCAAGGAGGGCAGTACTTC
TRBV27,TRBJ1-2,15,.,.,CASSLRADRVDGYTF,TGTGCCAGCAGTTTACGCGCCGACCGGGTGGATGGCTACACCTTC
TRBV7-3,TRBJ2-2,15,.,.,CASSLQGPNTGELFF,TGTGCCAGCAGCCTCCAGGGTCCTAACACCGGGGAGCTGTTTTTT
TRBV2,TRBJ2-5,12,TRBD2,.,CASSEGGETQYF,TGTGCCAGCAGTGAGGGGGGGGAGACCCAGTACTTC
TRBV3-1/TRBV3-2,TRBJ1-1,16,TRBD1,few,CASSQGLGQGPVEAFF,TGTGCCAGCAGCCAGGGCCTAGGACAGGGGCCGGTTGAAGCTTTCTTT
TRBV10-3,TRBJ2-1,14,.,once,CAISQEGGEREQFF,TGTGCCATCAGTCAAGAGGGTGGAGAGAGAGAGCAGTTCTTC
TRBV29-1,TRBJ1-1,13,.,once,CSVVTGGNTEAFF,TGCAGCGTTGTAACTGGGGGCAACACTGAAGCTTTCTTT
TRBV28,TRBJ1-2,14,.,once,CASSFGGSIEGYTF,TGTGCCAGCAGTTTTGGGGGCAGTATAGAGGGCTACACCTTC
TRBV24-1,TRBJ1-1,14,.,.,CATSDSLRYGGTFF,TGTGCCACCAGTGATTCCCTGAGGTATGGAGGTACTTTCTTT
TRBV7-8,TRBJ2-1,14,.,.,CASRLFTGNGEQFF,TGTGCCAGCAGGCTATTCACTGGCAACGGTGAGCAGTTCTTC
TRBV5-1,TRBJ2-7,15,TRBD1,.,CASSSGQGVTYEQYF,TGCGCCAGCAGCTCCGGACAGGGGGTTACCTACGAGCAGTACTTC
TRBV2,TRBJ2-7,10,.,.,CASSSSRHHF,TGTGCCAGCAGTTCGTCCCGGCACCACTTT
TRBV28,TRBJ2-3,14,TRBD2,.,CASSLLAGVVTQYF,TGTGCCAGCAGTTTACTCGCGGGAGTTGTTACGCAGTATTTT
TRBV6-5,TRBJ2-7,15,.,.,CASSYRGEVSYEQYF,TGTGCCAGCAGTTACCGGGGAGAGGTCTCCTACGAGCAGTACTTC
TRBV28,TRBJ2-7,13,.,.,CASSSDGSYEQYF,TGTGCCAGCAGTTCGGACGGTTCCTACGAGCAGTACTTC
TRBV2,TRBJ2-2,13,.,.,CASSVRGTGELFF,TGTGCCAGCAGCGTCAGGGGCACCGGGGAGCTGTTTTTT
TRBV14,TRBJ1-3,15,.,.,CASSQDPATAGTIYF,TGTGCCAGCAGCCAAGATCCGGCCACCGCCGGCACCATATATTTT
TRBV6-6,TRBJ1-1,14,TRBD1,.,CASSSTGVVAEAFF,TGTGCCAGCAGTAGTACAGGGGTCGTCGCGGAAGCTTTCTTT
TRBV29-1,TRBJ2-7,14,TRBD2,.,CSALVASGFYEQYF,TGCAGCGCCCTGGTGGCTAGCGGTTTTTACGAGCAGTACTTC
TRBV27,TRBJ2-1,18,TRBD2,once,CASSSWTSGTSSYNEQFF,TGTGCCAGCAGTTCTTGGACTAGCGGGACGAGCTCCTACAATGAGCAGTTCTTC
TRBV10-2,TRBJ2-7,15,.,.,CASSDRTVLSYEQYF,TGCGCCAGCAGTGATAGGACAGTCCTCTCCTACGAGCAGTACTTC
TRBV2,TRBJ2-1,14,.,.,CASSLLNRDHEQFF,TGTGCCAGCAGCCTTTTAAACAGGGATCATGAGCAGTTCTTC
TRBV6-5,TRBJ1-6,14,TRBD1,.,CASSYDRVGSPLHF,TGTGCCAGCAGTTACGACAGGGTTGGGTCACCCCTCCACTTT